The next 18 T cell receptor beta chains were all read from a single sample in a study of cytomegalovirus exposure and HLA in healthy donors. Amplification used 60 Vbeta primers and 13 Jbeta primers. Assay used: immunoSEQ multiplex PCR; TCRdb lists only in-frame clones, some missing. The table has around 70,000 clones, approximately 81% seen once. Sequenced: PBMCs. The receptor source for this set is a woman in her thirties or forties in good health and CMV-seropositive.

The chain joins TRBV30 to TRBJ1-4, with D possibly being TRBD1 (5 bases). The length of the CDR3 is 14 residues. V lost 4 bases to trimming and J lost 7 bases, with 16 bases between them. Per germline, CDR1 GTSNPN and CDR2 SVGIG (reference sequence). The CDR3 loop is CAWIAGSLAEKLFF. CDR3 DNA sequence: TGTGCCTGGATCGCAGGGTCCCTCGCTGAAAAACTGTTTTTT.

V gene TRBV5-1 combines with J gene TRBJ2-7; 8 nucleotides line up with TRBD1. The CDR3 has 15 residues. Looked up from germline, CDR1 is SGHRS and CDR2 is YFSETQ. Unmatched junction bases numbered 5, after V lost 1 base and J lost 2 bases. The CDR3 DNA reads as TGCGCCAGCAGCTTGCTCGGACAGGGTCCCTACGAGCAGTACTTC. Translation gives CASSLLGQGPYEQYF.

This clone has more than one count but fewer than ten. The rearrangement joins TRBV6-1 to TRBJ2-5; D is unclear. The CDR3 has 12 amino acids. The V gene lost 3 bases and the J gene lost 5 bases, with 7 bases spanning the gap. CDR1 is MNHNS and CDR2 is SASEGT in the germline V gene. Here the CDR3 reads CASSELLETQYF. The CDR3 DNA sequence: TGTGCCAGCAGTGAGTTACTGGAGACCCAGTACTTC.

The CDR3 DNA reads TGTGCCATCAAGTTCGCTCAGGGGGGTAATTCACCCCTCCACTTT. Protein: CAIKFAQGGNSPLHF. This sequence joins TRBV10-3 and TRBJ1-6, with 7 bases matching TRBD1. The CDR3 is 15 amino acids. The J segment lost 6 bases and the V segment lost 7 bases, leaving 9 bases of the junction unmatched. Germline CDR1 ENHRY, CDR2 SYGVKD.

V and J are TRBV4-1 and TRBJ1-6; 10 bases fit TRBD1. The V gene end was trimmed by 4 bases and the J gene end by 10 bases; junction bases not matched to a gene: 4. The CDR3 contains 14 residues. Germline values: CDR1 MGHRA, CDR2 YSYEKL. The CDR3 coding sequence is TGCGCCAGCAGCCTCGGACAGGGGGGATCACCCCTCCACTTT. Encoded protein: CASSLGQGGSPLHF.

This clone was observed once. The rearrangement joins TRBV7-2 to TRBJ2-3, with 7 bases lining up with TRBD2. Germline assignment: CDR1 SGHTA and CDR2 FQGNSA. The V gene end was trimmed by 5 bases and the J gene end by 1 base; junction bases not matched to a gene: 6. The CDR3 loop spans 15 amino acids. The CDR3 is CASSRRLAGTDTQYF. The DNA for the CDR3 is TGTGCCAGCAGCCGGCGACTAGCAGGCACAGATACGCAGTATTTT.

This chain's CDR3 is CASSPQVVSGNTIYF. In DNA, the CDR3 is TGCGCCAGCAGTCCTCAGGTAGTCTCTGGAAACACCATATATTTT. The rearrangement joins TRBV5-1 to TRBJ1-3, with D hard to call. The V gene lost 5 bases and the J gene lost 0 bases, with 12 bases spanning the gap. Germline loops: CDR1 SGHRS, CDR2 YFSETQ. The CDR3 sequence is 15 residues long.

This sequence joins TRBV9 and TRBJ2-2, with unresolved D. Germline V lookup: CDR1 SGDLS, CDR2 YYNGEE. V gave up 0 bases and J gave up 5 bases, with 8 bases separating them. This CDR3 region has 14 residues. CDR3 loop: CASSVESHTGELFF. The CDR3 DNA sequence: TGTGCCAGCAGCGTAGAGAGCCATACCGGGGAGCTGTTTTTT. Looking up the rest from reference TRBV9 and TRBJ2-2 gives the full variable domain: DSGVTQTPKHLITATGQRVTLRCSPRSGDLSVYWYQQSLDQGLQFLIQYYNGEERAKGNILERFSAQQFPDLHSELNLSSLELGDSALYFCASSVESHTGELFFGEGSRLTVL.

The chain has TRBV4-3 and TRBJ2-1; TRBD2 matches 7 bases. The V gene's germline CDR1 is LGHNA and CDR2 YSLEER. The trim removed 0 bases at V and 6 bases at J, leaving 11 bases unmatched. This CDR3 has 17 residues. The CDR3 is CASSQDGSSGLGNEQFF. As DNA, the CDR3 is TGCGCCAGCAGCCAAGATGGGAGTAGCGGACTAGGCAATGAGCAGTTCTTC.

The chain couples TRBV5-6 to TRBJ2-5; the match to TRBD2 covers 13 bases. The CDR3 loop spans 16 amino acids. Trimming at V came to 3 bases and at J to 7 bases, leaving 9 bases not matched to a gene. Germline values: CDR1 SGHDT, CDR2 YYEEEE. In nucleotides, the CDR3 is TGTGCCAGCAGCTCCCAGGGACTAGCGGGGTTCGGGACCCAGTACTTC. It codes for CASSSQGLAGFGTQYF.

V and J are TRBV7-9 and TRBJ1-1, with no clear D. Germline assignment: CDR1 SEHNR and CDR2 FQNEAQ (reference sequence). The CDR3 is 13 amino acids. V was clipped by 11 bases and J by 3 bases, with 16 bases between them. CDR3 nucleotides: TGTGCCTGCCTTTTTGCCCCGGACACTGAAGCTTTCTTT. It is translated as CACLFAPDTEAFF.

V gene TRBV11-2 combines with J gene TRBJ2-1, with D possibly matching TRBD2 (7 bases). Germline CDR1 SGHAT, CDR2 FQNNGV. This CDR3 has 18 residues. Trimming removed 1 base at V and 7 bases at J, with 23 bases between. The CDR3 nucleotides are TGTGCCAGCAGCTTAGTCCCGGGAGAGGGGGGGCTGGGGAATGAGCAGTTCTTC. Translating it yields CASSLVPGEGGLGNEQFF.

The chain employs TRBV5-6 and TRBJ2-3, with D possibly matching TRBD2 (6 bases). The V end lost 4 bases, the J end lost 5 bases, and 14 bases lay between the germline ends. In germline, CDR1 is SGHDT, CDR2 YYEEEE. The CDR3 totals 14 residues. The CDR3 reads CASSRGGGRDTQYF. The CDR3, as DNA: TGTGCCAGCAGCCGGGGAGGTGGCCGAGATACGCAGTATTTT.

The J gene is TRBJ1-3, the V gene TRBV7-2, with TRBD1 as a possible D gene (6 bases). Trimming cost V 5 bases and J 4 bases, with 15 bases left between them. The CDR3 has 15 residues. Germline lookup yields CDR1 SGHTA and CDR2 FQGNSA. The CDR3 here is CASSRGQAGGNTIYF. For the CDR3, the DNA is TGTGCCAGCAGCCGGGGACAAGCGGGGGGAAACACCATATATTTT.

There are a few counts of this clone. V gene TRBV11-3 combines with J gene TRBJ2-7, with 10 bases aligning to TRBD1. Unmatched junction bases numbered 5, after V lost 4 bases and J lost 2 bases. Germline CDR1 reads SGHNT; CDR2 reads YENEEA. The CDR3 is 15 amino acids. The CDR3 DNA reads as TGTGCCAGCAGCTCATCCGGGACAGGGGCCTACGAGCAGTACTTC. Protein sequence: CASSSSGTGAYEQYF.

The rearrangement links TRBV10-3 to TRBJ2-7; D is perhaps TRBD1 (6 bases). The germline V gene encodes CDR1 ENHRY and CDR2 SYGVKD. The CDR3 totals 11 residues. With 6 bases removed from V and 5 bases from J, the gap between germline ends came to 8 bases. This CDR3 reads CAIRDSDEQYF. CDR3 sequence (DNA): TGTGCCATCAGGGACAGCGACGAGCAGTACTTC.

This clone has just one count. The chain uses TRBV5-1 and TRBJ2-7; perhaps TRBD2 as D (6 bases). The CDR3 is 14 amino acids. The germline V gene encodes CDR1 SGHRS and CDR2 YFSETQ. The ends were cut back, 2 bases at V and 2 bases at J, with 11 bases in the middle. CDR3 bases: TGCGCCAGCAGCTTTGGGACTCCGACCTACGAGCAGTACTTC. This sequence encodes CASSFGTPTYEQYF.

This clone was seen more than once but under ten times. This chain uses TRBV15 with TRBJ2-1; 7 nucleotides agree with TRBD1. The CDR3 has 13 residues. CDR1 is LNHNV, CDR2 YYDKDF, per germline (reference sequence). Trimming removed 9 bases from V and 2 bases from J; junction bases left unmatched: 4. CDR3 sequence reads: CATKQGTYNEQFF. Here the CDR3 DNA reads TGTGCCACTAAACAGGGGACCTACAATGAGCAGTTCTTC.